This paragraph covers one T cell receptor (beta chain) sequence. Its antigen is unknown. The libraries of TRB cDNA were prepared using 5' RACE with UMI labels. TCRdb derives one entry per CDR3 protein from the 5' RACE reads, leaving out DNA. The repertoire shows about 120,000 distinct CDR3 sequences; the top ten hold less than 0.4%. Naive CD8+ T lymphocytes were specified as CD45RO-CCR7+CD27+CD95-. This entry is derived from a study of CXCR3-negative and CXCR3-positive naive CD8 T cells. CDR1 and CDR2 (germline): SQVTM, ANQGSEA. The CDR3 runs to 13 residues. Study-wide results and limits: CXCR3-expressing naive cells carried TRB CDR3s more hydrophobic than those of CXCR3-negative naive cells. Comparably high diversity was seen in both naive subsets, and much lower diversity in memory CD8+ cells. Partly lower CXCR3 expression followed cryopreservation, and most assays relied on fresh PBMCs.

The sequencing input was naive CXCR3+ CD8+ T cells from blood. As to subset: CD45RO-CCR7+CD27+CD95- naive CD8+ T cells expressing CXCR3 (TNR3+). The chain uses TRBV29-1 and TRBJ2-2. The sequence came from a human donor in good health. Some clones in this sample may be carry-over from other donors' samples. CDR3 residues: CSVVPINTGELFF.